The sequence of this TCR beta chain was determined in a study of sequential checkpoint blockade in melanoma. Treatment defined: randomized to nivolumab then ipilimumab (arm A) or the reverse (arm B). Patients had received no earlier DNA-damaging chemotherapy. Data came from immunoSEQ multiplex PCR; TCRdb stores just in-frame clones and leaves some out. The sample carries some 30,000 clones, 70% to 90% recorded once. V lost 5 bases, J lost 9 bases, and 10 bases stayed unmatched. Germline V gives CDR1 LNHDA, CDR2 SQIVND (reference sequence). The CDR3 is made up of 15 amino acids. The sequenced sample was CD8+ T cells sorted from blood (inferred from file names), obtained from a patient given nivolumab and ipilimumab in sequence. The rearrangement uses TRBV19 and TRBJ1-6, with 7 positions matching TRBD1. The receptor comes from a human donor with melanoma. The CDR3 is CASSPLGQSASPLHF. The CDR3, as DNA: TGTGCCAGTAGTCCCTTGGGACAGTCGGCTTCACCCCTCCACTTT.